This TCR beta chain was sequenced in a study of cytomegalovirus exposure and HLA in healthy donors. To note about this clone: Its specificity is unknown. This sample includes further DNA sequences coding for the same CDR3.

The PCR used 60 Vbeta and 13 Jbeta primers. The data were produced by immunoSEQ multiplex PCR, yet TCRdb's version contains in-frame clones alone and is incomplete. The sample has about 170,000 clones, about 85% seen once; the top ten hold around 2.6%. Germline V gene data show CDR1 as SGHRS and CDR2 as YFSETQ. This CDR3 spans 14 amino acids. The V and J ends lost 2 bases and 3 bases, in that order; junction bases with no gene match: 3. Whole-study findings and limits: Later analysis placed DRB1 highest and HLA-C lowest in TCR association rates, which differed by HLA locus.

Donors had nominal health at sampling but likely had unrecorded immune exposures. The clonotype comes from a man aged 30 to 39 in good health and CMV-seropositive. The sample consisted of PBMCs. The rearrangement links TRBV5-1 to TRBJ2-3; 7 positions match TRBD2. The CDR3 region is CASSFGGRTDTQYF. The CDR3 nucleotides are TGCGCCAGCAGCTTCGGGGGGAGGACAGATACGCAGTATTTT.